This T cell receptor beta chain was recorded in a study of T cell responses to AZD1222 COVID-19 vaccine. Findings and limits, study-wide: Clonal diversity was possibly underestimated; the donors were predominantly white British and more often female. Elevations in Spike-specific TCR breadth and depth followed administration of two AZD1222 doses. The number of AZD1222 recipients seropositive at baseline was only five or six.

V was shortened by 6 bases and J by 2 bases, with 22 bases between the two germline ends. Per germline, CDR1 LNHNV and CDR2 YYDKDF (reference sequence). The CDR3 length is 17 residues. Sequenced by immunoSEQ multiplex PCR; TCRdb stores in-frame clones only, minus some. In the table there are 110,000 to 150,000 clones, more than 75% of which are singletons. Points on this clone: Its antigen is not identified.

This TCR came from an adult who received the AZD1222 COVID-19 vaccine. The chain is built from TRBV15 and TRBJ2-5, with D possibly being TRBD2 (6 bases). Sequencing was performed on peripheral blood, taken 28 days after the second AZD1222 dose. The CDR3 reads CATRTSGRLRDQETQYF. The CDR3 DNA reads TGTGCCACCAGGACCAGCGGGCGGTTACGGGATCAAGAGACCCAGTACTTC.